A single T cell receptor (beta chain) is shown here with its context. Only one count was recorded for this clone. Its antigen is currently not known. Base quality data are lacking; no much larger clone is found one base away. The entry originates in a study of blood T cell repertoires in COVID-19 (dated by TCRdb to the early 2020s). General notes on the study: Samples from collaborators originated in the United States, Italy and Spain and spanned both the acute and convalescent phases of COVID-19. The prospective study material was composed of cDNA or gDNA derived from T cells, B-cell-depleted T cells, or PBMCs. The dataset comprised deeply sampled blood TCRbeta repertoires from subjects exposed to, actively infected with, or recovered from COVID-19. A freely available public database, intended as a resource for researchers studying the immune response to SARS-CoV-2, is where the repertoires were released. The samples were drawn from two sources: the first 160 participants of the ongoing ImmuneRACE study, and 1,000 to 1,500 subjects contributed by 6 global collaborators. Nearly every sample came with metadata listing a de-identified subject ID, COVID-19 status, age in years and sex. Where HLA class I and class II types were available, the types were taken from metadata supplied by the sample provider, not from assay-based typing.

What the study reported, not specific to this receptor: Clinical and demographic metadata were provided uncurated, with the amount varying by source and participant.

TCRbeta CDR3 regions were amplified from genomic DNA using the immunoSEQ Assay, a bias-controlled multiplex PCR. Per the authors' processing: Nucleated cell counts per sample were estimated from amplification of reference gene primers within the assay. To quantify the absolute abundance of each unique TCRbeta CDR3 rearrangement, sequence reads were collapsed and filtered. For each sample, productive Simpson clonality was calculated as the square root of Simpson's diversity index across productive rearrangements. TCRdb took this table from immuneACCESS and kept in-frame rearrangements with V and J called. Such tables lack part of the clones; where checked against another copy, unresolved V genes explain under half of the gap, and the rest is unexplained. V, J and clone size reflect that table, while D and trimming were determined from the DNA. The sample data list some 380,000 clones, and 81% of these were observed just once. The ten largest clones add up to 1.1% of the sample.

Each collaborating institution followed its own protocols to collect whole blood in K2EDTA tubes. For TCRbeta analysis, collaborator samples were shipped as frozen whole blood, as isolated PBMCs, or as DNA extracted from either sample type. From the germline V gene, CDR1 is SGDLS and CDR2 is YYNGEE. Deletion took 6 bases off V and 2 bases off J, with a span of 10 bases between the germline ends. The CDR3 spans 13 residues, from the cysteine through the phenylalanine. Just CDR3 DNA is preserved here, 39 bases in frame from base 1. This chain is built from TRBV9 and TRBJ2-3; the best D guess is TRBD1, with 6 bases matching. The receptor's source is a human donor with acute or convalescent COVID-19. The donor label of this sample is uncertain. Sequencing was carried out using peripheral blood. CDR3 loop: CASIRTDTDTQYF. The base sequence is TGTGCCAGCATCAGGACAGACACAGATACGCAGTATTTT.